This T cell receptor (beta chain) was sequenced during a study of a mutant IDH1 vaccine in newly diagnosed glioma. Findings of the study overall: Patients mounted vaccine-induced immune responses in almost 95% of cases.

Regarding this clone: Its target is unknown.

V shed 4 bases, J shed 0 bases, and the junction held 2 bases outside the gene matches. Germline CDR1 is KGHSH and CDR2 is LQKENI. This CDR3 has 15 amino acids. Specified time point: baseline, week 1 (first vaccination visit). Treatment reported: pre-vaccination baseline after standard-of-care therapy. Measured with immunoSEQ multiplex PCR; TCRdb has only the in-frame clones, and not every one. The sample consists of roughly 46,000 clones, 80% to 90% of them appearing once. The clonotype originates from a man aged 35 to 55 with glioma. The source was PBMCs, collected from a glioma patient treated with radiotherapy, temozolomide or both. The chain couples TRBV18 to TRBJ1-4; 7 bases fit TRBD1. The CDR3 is CASSRQGATNEKLFF. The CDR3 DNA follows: TGTGCCAGCTCACGTCAGGGGGCAACTAATGAAAAACTGTTTTTT.